Below, 20 T cell receptor beta chains from the same sample are listed, as sequenced in a study of T-cell reconstitution after alpha-beta-depleted transplantation in children. TCRbeta library preparation incorporated unique molecular identifiers. Each CDR3 protein is one row after TCRdb ran MiXCR on the PCR reads. This table holds hundreds of thousands of distinct CDR3 sequences, 10% to 15% found once. The input for sequencing was PBMCs, mostly from graft donor cells, taken 360 days after TCRalphabeta/CD19-depleted stem cell transplant. These receptors were collected from a male patient younger than 18 who had a stem cell transplant for acute myeloid leukemia, so the T cells may come from the graft donor.

This clonotype was seen at least ten times. The V call is TRBV7-2, the J call TRBJ2-4; D gene unclear. This CDR3 has 16 amino acids. V was cut by 2 bases and J by 0 bases, with 11 bases left in between. Per the germline V gene, CDR1 is SGHTA and CDR2 is FQGNSA. The CDR3 spells CASSLWIHLAKNIQYF. CDR3 nucleotide sequence: TGTGCCAGCAGCTTATGGATTCACTTAGCCAAAAACATTCAGTACTTC. Combining the CDR3 with reference TRBV7-2 and TRBJ2-4 gives the whole variable domain GAGVSQSPSNKVTEKGKDVELRCDPISGHTALYWYRQSLGQGLEFLIYFQGNSAPDKSGLPSDRFSAERTGGSVSTLTIQRTQQEDSAVYLCASSLWIHLAKNIQYFGAGTRLSVL.

This clonotype was detected only a few times. The chain carries TRBV19 and TRBJ2-1; 9 bases agree with TRBD1. Germline lookup yields CDR1 LNHDA and CDR2 SQIVND (reference sequence). The CDR3 contains 14 residues. The ends lost 5 bases at V and 8 bases at J; junction bases unmatched: 7. The CDR3 loop reads CASSAGQGIDEQFF. The CDR3 DNA sequence: TGTGCCAGTAGTGCGGGACAGGGCATCGATGAGCAGTTCTTC.

At least ten counts were recorded for this clonotype. The rearrangement joins TRBV5-6 to TRBJ2-4; D may match TRBD1 or TRBD2 (5 bases each). The V end lost 4 bases, the J end lost 4 bases, and 15 bases lay between the germline ends. CDR3 length: 15 amino acids. The V gene's germline CDR1 is SGHDT and CDR2 YYEEEE. The CDR3 spells CASSVLSGRKNIQYF. The DNA of the CDR3 is TGTGCCAGCAGCGTCCTCTCGGGGCGGAAAAACATTCAGTACTTC.

The chain combines TRBV20-1 with TRBJ2-7; perhaps D is TRBD1 or TRBD2 (5 bases each). Germline CDR1 is DFQATT and CDR2 is SNEGSKA (reference sequence). Trimming stripped 1 base from V and 0 bases from J, with 19 bases between. CDR3 length: 17 residues. In nucleotides, the CDR3 is TGCAGTGCTAGAGTCGGGGCTAGCTTTTGGGCCTCCTACGAGCAGTACTTC. Amino acid sequence: CSARVGASFWASYEQYF.

The chain couples TRBV28 to TRBJ1-2; a possible D gene is TRBD1 (5 bases). The length of the CDR3 is 16 residues. Germline V lookup: CDR1 MDHEN, CDR2 SYDVKM. The V gene lost 6 bases and the J gene lost 2 bases, with 19 bases spanning the gap. In nucleotides, the CDR3 is TGTGCCAGCAGGCCCCCCGCCAGGGCTCCCAACTATGGCTACACCTTC. Protein sequence: CASRPPARAPNYGYTF.

The sample holds a few counts of this clonotype. V gene TRBV4-3 combines with J gene TRBJ2-1; TRBD2 is a possible D gene (6 bases). The V end was cut by 0 bases, the J end by 5 bases, with 8 bases between. In germline, CDR1 is LGHNA, CDR2 YSLEER. This CDR3 spans 14 amino acids. The CDR3 DNA is TGCGCCAGCAGCCAAGATACGGGGGACAATGAGCAGTTCTTC. Its translation: CASSQDTGDNEQFF.

The chain combines TRBV4-3 with TRBJ1-2, with 7 bases aligning to TRBD1. V shed 4 bases, J shed 0 bases, and the junction held 5 bases outside the gene matches. Germline V lookup: CDR1 LGHNA, CDR2 YSLEER. This CDR3 spans 15 amino acids. The CDR3 region is CASSPRDRPNYGYTF. In nucleotides, the CDR3 is TGCGCCAGCAGCCCGCGGGACAGACCTAACTATGGCTACACCTTC.

CDR3 in DNA: TGTGCCAGCAGTCTCAAAGCGGGGACGAACACCGGGGAGCTGTTTTTT. Translation gives CASSLKAGTNTGELFF. The V gene is TRBV27, the J gene TRBJ2-2; 7 nucleotides match TRBD2. The CDR3 contains 16 residues. CDR1 and CDR2 (germline): MNHEY, SMNVEV (reference sequence). The J segment lost 0 bases and the V segment lost 5 bases, leaving 6 bases of the junction unmatched.

This clonotype was picked up a small number of times. V is TRBV20-1 and J is TRBJ2-5; the match to TRBD2 covers 12 bases. Trimming took 4 bases from V and 4 from J; bases not matched to a gene: 13. Germline loops: CDR1 DFQATT, CDR2 SNEGSKA (reference sequence). The CDR3 is 17 amino acids. Here the CDR3 reads CSATGPWLAGGAETQYF. CDR3 nucleotides: TGCAGTGCTACTGGACCCTGGCTAGCGGGAGGGGCAGAGACCCAGTACTTC.

This clonotype was seen a handful of times. The gene calls are TRBV9 and TRBJ2-3, with 9 bases aligning to TRBD2. Germline assignment: CDR1 SGDLS and CDR2 YYNGEE. The ends lost 4 bases at V and 7 bases at J; junction bases unmatched: 25. The CDR3 sequence is 20 residues long. CDR3 amino acids: CASSPRQGSRGSGSSYTQYF. CDR3 DNA sequence: TGTGCCAGCAGCCCGAGACAGGGTAGCAGGGGTAGCGGGAGCTCCTATACGCAGTATTTT.

This clonotype appeared once. V is TRBV20-1 and J is TRBJ2-1, with 10 bases identical to TRBD2. V lost 6 bases and J lost 0; bases outside the gene matches: 5. Germline lookup yields CDR1 DFQATT and CDR2 SNEGSKA (reference sequence). This CDR3 has 15 residues. The CDR3 region has the DNA TGCAGTGCCCGGACTAGCGGTCTCTCCTACAATGAGCAGTTCTTC. As protein: CSARTSGLSYNEQFF.

V is TRBV2 and J is TRBJ2-7; 7 bases agree with TRBD2. The CDR3 spans 16 residues. Losses at the gene ends were 4 bases for V and 3 bases for J; bases not matched to a gene: 12. From germline, CDR1 is SNHLY and CDR2 FYNNEI. In DNA, the CDR3 is TGTGCCAGCAGTGGCCCTATAGCGGGTCACCGCTACGAGCAGTACTTC. Translation: CASSGPIAGHRYEQYF.

This clonotype showed up just a few times. V is TRBV11-2 and J is TRBJ2-3; possible D gene TRBD2, 5 bases. The germline gives CDR1 SGHAT, CDR2 FQNNGV. This CDR3 is built from 19 residues. V shed 4 bases and J shed 1 base, with 24 bases lying between them. Here the CDR3 reads CASSSRGYGGLTRTDTQYF. The CDR3 nucleotides are TGTGCCAGCAGCTCCCGTGGTTATGGAGGCCTTACACGCACAGATACGCAGTATTTT.

The chain has TRBV29-1 and TRBJ2-5, with unresolved D. The CDR3 runs 12 residues. The V end was cut by 7 bases, the J end by 4 bases, with 13 bases between. The germline gives CDR1 SQVTM, CDR2 ANQGSEA. The CDR3 DNA sequence: TGCAGCGCCCGAAGGAGTGGAGAGACCCAGTACTTC. This translates into CSARRSGETQYF.

This clonotype has a handful of counts. The chain employs TRBV5-4 and TRBJ2-4, with 7 nucleotides matching TRBD1. V dropped 4 bases and J dropped 0; count of bases not matched to a gene: 1. The CDR3 has 14 residues. Germline CDR1 and CDR2: SGHNT and YYREEE (reference sequence). CDR3 region: CASSRTGAKNIQYF. Here the CDR3 DNA reads TGTGCCAGCAGCCGGACAGGAGCCAAAAACATTCAGTACTTC.

The chain couples TRBV7-9 to TRBJ2-2, with TRBD2 identical over 12 bases. CDR1 and CDR2 from the germline V gene are SEHNR and FQNEAQ (reference sequence). The CDR3 sequence is 16 residues long. With V trimmed by 6 bases and J by 0 bases, 2 bases remained unmatched. The CDR3 sequence is CASSLAGGANTGELFF. DNA for the CDR3: TGTGCCAGCAGTCTAGCGGGAGGGGCGAACACCGGGGAGCTGTTTTTT.

This clonotype turned up a few times. This chain joins TRBV5-4 and TRBJ2-3; 7 positions agree with TRBD2. This CDR3 spans 16 amino acids. The V and J ends lost 4 bases and 3 bases, in that order; junction bases with no gene match: 11. The germline CDR1 and CDR2 sequences are SGHNT and YYREEE (reference sequence). The CDR3 nucleotides read TGTGCCAGCAGCCCCCCCGGGCGGGGGACGACAGATACGCAGTATTTT. It specifies CASSPPGRGTTDTQYF. Full variable domain (remainder filled in from reference TRBV5-4 and TRBJ2-3): ETGVTQSPTHLIKTRGQQVTLRCSSQSGHNTVSWYQQALGQGPQFIFQYYREEENGRGNFPPRFSGLQFPNYSSELNVNALELDDSALYLCASSPPGRGTTDTQYFGPGTRLTVL.

In this sample, this clonotype turned up a few times. The chain has TRBV11-2 and TRBJ1-2, with 10 bases lining up with TRBD1. V shed 1 base, J shed 7 bases, and the junction held 9 bases outside the gene matches. CDR1 SGHAT and CDR2 FQNNGV come from the germline V gene. This CDR3 is built from 16 residues. The CDR3 loop is CASSLGTGGSFSGYTF. The CDR3 DNA sequence: TGTGCCAGCAGCTTAGGGACAGGGGGGTCTTTTAGTGGCTACACCTTC.

This clonotype was counted ten times or more. The chain couples TRBV28 to TRBJ2-1; D assignment may be TRBD1 or TRBD2 (5 bases each). The V end was cut by 6 bases, the J end by 6 bases, with 18 bases between. The CDR3 runs 15 residues. From germline, CDR1 is MDHEN and CDR2 SYDVKM. The CDR3 region has the DNA TGTGCCAGCAGATCCCGGGACCCCGGACCCAATGAGCAGTTCTTC. It encodes CASRSRDPGPNEQFF.

The chain recombines TRBV6-2 or TRBV6-3 with TRBJ2-1, with D perhaps given as TRBD1 or TRBD2 (5 bases each). Trimming stripped 4 bases from V and 6 bases from J, with 19 bases between. This CDR3 contains 16 residues. CDR1 and CDR2 from the germline V gene are MNHEY and SVGEGT. The chain's CDR3 is CASSSPGPITPNEQFF. The CDR3 DNA reads TGTGCCAGCAGTTCTCCGGGACCCATCACCCCCAATGAGCAGTTCTTC.